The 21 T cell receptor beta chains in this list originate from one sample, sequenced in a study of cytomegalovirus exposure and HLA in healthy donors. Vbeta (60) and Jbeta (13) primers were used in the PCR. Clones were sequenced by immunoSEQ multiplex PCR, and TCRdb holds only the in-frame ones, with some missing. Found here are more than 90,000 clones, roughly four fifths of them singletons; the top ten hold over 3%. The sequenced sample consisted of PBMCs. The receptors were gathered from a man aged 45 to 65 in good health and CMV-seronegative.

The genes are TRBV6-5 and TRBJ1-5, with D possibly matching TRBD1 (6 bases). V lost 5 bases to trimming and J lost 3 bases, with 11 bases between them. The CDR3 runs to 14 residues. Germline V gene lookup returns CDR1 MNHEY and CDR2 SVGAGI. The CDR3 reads CASSEGHYNQPQHF. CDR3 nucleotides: TGTGCCAGCAGTGAGGGACATTACAATCAGCCCCAGCATTTT.

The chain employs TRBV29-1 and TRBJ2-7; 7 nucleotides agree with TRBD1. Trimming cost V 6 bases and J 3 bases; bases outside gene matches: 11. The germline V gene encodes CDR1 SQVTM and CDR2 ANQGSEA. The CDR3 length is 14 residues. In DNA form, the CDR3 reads TGCAGCGTGGGGGACAGCTCGACGGGCTACGAGCAGTACTTC. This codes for CSVGDSSTGYEQYF.

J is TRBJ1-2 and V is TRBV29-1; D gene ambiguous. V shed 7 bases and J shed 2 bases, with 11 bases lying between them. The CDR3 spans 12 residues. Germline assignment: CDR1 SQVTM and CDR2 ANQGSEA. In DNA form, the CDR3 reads TGCAGCGCCGGGGAGGGAAACTATGGCTACACCTTC. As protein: CSAGEGNYGYTF.

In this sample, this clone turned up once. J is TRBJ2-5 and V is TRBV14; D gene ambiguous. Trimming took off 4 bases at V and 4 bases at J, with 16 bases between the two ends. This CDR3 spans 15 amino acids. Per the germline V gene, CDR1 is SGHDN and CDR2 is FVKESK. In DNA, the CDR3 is TGTGCCAGCAGCCCCCCTGGCGGTATGCGAGAGACCCAGTACTTC. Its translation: CASSPPGGMRETQYF.

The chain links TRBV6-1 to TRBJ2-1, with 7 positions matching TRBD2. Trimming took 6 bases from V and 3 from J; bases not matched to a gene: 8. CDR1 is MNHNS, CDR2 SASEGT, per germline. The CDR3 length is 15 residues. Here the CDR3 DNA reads TGTGCCAGCAGGCCGGGGCTAGCGGACTACAATGAGCAGTTCTTC. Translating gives CASRPGLADYNEQFF.

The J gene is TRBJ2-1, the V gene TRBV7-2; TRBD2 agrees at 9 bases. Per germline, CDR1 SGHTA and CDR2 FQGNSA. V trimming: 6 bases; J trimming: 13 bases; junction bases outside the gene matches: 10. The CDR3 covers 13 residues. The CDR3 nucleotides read TGTGCCAGCAGGGGAATAGCGGGAGAACGCCAGTTCTTC. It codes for CASRGIAGERQFF.

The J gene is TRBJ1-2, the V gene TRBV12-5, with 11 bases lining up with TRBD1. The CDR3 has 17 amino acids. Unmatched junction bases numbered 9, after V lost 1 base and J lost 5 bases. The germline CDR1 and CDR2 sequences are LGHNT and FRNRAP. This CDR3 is CASGLAGTGGMRYGYTF. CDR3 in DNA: TGTGCTAGTGGTTTGGCCGGGACAGGGGGGATGAGGTATGGCTACACCTTC.

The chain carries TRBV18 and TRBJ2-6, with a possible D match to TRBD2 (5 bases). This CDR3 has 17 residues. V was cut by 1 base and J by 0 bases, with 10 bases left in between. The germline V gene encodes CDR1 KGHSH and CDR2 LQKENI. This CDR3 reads CASSPQYGLSGANVLTF. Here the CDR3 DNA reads TGTGCCAGCTCACCACAGTACGGACTCTCTGGGGCCAACGTCCTGACTTTC.

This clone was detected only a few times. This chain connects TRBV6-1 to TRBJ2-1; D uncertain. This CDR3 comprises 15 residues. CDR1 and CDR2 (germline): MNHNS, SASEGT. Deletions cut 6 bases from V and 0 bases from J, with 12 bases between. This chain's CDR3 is CASSPSLGSYNEQFF. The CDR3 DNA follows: TGTGCCAGCAGCCCTTCGCTCGGCTCCTACAATGAGCAGTTCTTC.

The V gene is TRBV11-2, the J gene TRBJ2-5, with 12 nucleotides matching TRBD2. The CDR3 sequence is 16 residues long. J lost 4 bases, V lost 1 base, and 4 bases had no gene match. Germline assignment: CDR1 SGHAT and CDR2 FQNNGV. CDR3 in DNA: TGTGCCAGCAGCTTAGGTCCGACTAGCGGGAGAGAGACCCAGTACTTC. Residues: CASSLGPTSGRETQYF.

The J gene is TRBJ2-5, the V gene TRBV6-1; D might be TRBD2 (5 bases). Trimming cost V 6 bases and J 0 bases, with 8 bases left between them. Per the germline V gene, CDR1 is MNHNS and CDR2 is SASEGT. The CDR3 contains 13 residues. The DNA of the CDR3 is TGTGCCAGCAGGAGGGCAGACCAAGAGACCCAGTACTTC. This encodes CASRRADQETQYF.

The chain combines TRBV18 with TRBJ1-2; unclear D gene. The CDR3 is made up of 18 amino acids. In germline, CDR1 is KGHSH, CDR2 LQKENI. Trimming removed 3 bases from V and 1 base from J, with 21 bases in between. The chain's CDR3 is CASSPRASQQSLNYGYTF. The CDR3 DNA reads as TGTGCCAGCTCACCGCGGGCCAGCCAGCAGTCACTTAACTATGGCTACACCTTC.

This CDR3 is CSVARYSGLAGEQFF. For the CDR3, the DNA is TGCAGCGTTGCCCGATATTCTGGACTAGCTGGTGAGCAGTTCTTC. This chain uses TRBV29-1 with TRBJ2-1, with 8 bases that match TRBD2. Germline CDR1 SQVTM, CDR2 ANQGSEA. V gave up 4 bases and J gave up 9 bases; unmatched junction bases: 14. The CDR3 extends over 15 amino acids.

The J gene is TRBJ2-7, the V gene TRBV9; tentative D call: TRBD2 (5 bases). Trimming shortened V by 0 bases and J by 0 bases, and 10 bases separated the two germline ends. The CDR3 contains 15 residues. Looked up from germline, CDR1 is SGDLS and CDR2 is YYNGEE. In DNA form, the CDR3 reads TGTGCCAGCAGCGTAGCCGGACTCCCCTCCTACGAGCAGTACTTC. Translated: CASSVAGLPSYEQYF. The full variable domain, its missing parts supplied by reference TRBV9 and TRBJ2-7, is DSGVTQTPKHLITATGQRVTLRCSPRSGDLSVYWYQQSLDQGLQFLIQYYNGEERAKGNILERFSAQQFPDLHSELNLSSLELGDSALYFCASSVAGLPSYEQYFGPGTRLTVT.

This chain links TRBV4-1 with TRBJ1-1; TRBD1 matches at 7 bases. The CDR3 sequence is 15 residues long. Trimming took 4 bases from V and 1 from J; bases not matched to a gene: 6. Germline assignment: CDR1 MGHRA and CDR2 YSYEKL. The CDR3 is CASSRGTAENTEAFF. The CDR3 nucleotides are TGCGCCAGCAGCCGTGGGACAGCTGAGAACACTGAAGCTTTCTTT.

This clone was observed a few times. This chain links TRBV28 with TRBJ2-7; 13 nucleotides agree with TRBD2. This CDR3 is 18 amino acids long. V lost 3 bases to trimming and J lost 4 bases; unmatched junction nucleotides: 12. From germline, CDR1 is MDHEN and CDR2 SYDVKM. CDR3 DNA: TGTGCCAGCAGTTTCCCGGGACTAGCGGGATTCGCTGGGTACGAGCAGTACTTC. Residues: CASSFPGLAGFAGYEQYF. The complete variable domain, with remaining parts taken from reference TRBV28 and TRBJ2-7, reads DVKVTQSSRYLVKRTGEKVFLECVQDMDHENMFWYRQDPGLGLRLIYFSYDVKMKEKGDIPEGYSVSREKKERFSLILESASTNQTSMYLCASSFPGLAGFAGYEQYFGPGTRLTVT.

The CDR3 loop is CASSVMGRGNNEQFF. The CDR3 bases are TGTGCCAGCAGCGTAATGGGGAGAGGGAACAATGAGCAGTTCTTC. The chain recombines TRBV9 with TRBJ2-1; possible D gene TRBD2, 5 bases. Trimming pared 1 base from V and 5 bases from J, leaving 13 bases between. Germline V gene sequence: CDR1 SGDLS, CDR2 YYNGEE. This CDR3 has 15 residues.

In DNA, the CDR3 is TGTGCCAGCAGCGTAGTGGAAGGGACTAGCCAGTATTTT. This gives the protein CASSVVEGTSQYF. The chain has TRBV9 and TRBJ2-3; 9 positions agree with TRBD2. This CDR3 region has 13 residues. V was pared by 0 bases and J by 12 bases, with 5 bases of the junction left unmatched. The germline V gene has CDR1 SGDLS and CDR2 YYNGEE.

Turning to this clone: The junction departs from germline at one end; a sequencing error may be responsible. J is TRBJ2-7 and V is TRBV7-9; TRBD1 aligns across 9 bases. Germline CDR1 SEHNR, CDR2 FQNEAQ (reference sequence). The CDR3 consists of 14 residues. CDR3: CSSSAHRGRFEQYF. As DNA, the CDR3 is TGTTCCAGCAGCGCTCACAGGGGGCGCTTCGAGCAGTACTTC. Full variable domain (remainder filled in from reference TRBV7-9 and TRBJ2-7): DTGVSQNPRHKITKRGQNVTFRCDPISEHNRLYWYRQTLGQGPEFLTYFQNEAQLEKSRLLSDRFSAERPKGSFSTLEIQRTEQGDSAMYLCSSSAHRGRFEQYFGPGTRLTVT.

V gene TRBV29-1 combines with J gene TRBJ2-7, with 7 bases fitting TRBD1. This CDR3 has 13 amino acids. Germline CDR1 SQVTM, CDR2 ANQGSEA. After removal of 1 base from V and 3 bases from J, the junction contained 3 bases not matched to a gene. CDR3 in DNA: TGCAGCGTTGAAGTAAGGGGGCACTACGAGCAGTACTTC. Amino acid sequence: CSVEVRGHYEQYF.

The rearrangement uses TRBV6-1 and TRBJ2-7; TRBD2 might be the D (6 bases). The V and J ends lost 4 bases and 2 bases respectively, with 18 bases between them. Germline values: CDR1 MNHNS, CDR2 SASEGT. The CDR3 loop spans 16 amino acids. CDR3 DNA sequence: TGTGCCAGCAGTGTAAGGTCGGGGGACTCCCCCTACGAGCAGTACTTC. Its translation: CASSVRSGDSPYEQYF.